This T cell receptor beta chain stems from a study of Ad26.COV2.S vaccination and SARS-CoV-2 variants. Study details: Of the COV1001 trial arms, the Ad26.COV2.S arm included the donor.

V dropped 5 bases and J dropped 5; count of bases not matched to a gene: 12. Germline V lookup: CDR1 SGHDT, CDR2 YYEEEE. This CDR3 region has 16 residues. The treatment was: 15 to 20 received Ad26.COV2.S at low or high dose, single or two shots; 5 received placebo; per-sample allocation not given. All samples were drawn on day 63, counting from the first vaccine or placebo injection. The protocol was immunoSEQ multiplex PCR, while the TCRdb copy is restricted to in-frame clones and leaves out a portion. The sample holds 510,000 or so clones, roughly 87% seen once. The genes are TRBV5-6 and TRBJ2-7; TRBD2 agrees at 11 bases. The material sequenced was peripheral blood, taken in a trial of Ad26.COV2.S vaccine versus placebo. This TCR was sampled from a person between 18 and 65 years old who received the Ad26.COV2.S COVID-19 vaccine or a placebo. The CDR3 bases are TGTGCCAGCAGGCCGGCCGGGCTAGCGGGAGGTAACGAGCAGTACTTC. This sequence encodes CASRPAGLAGGNEQYF.